These 21 T cell receptor beta chains originate from one sample sequenced in a study of cytotoxic CD8 clonotypes in ibrutinib-treated CLL. Here immunoSEQ multiplex PCR was the method, and the copy in TCRdb shows in-frame clones only, minus some. The table records some 300,000 clones, 80% of them present only once. The sample here was PBMCs, taken before ibrutinib treatment. The receptors come from a human donor with chronic lymphocytic leukemia.

The rearrangement uses TRBV19 and TRBJ1-4, with D perhaps matching TRBD1 (6 bases). CDR3 length: 14 residues. Germline lookup yields CDR1 LNHDA and CDR2 SQIVND (reference sequence). V lost 7 bases and J 10 bases, leaving 19 bases between the germline ends. The CDR3 DNA reads TGTGCCAGTACCTGGGGACAAACAGGCCGAAAACTGTTTTTT. Its protein product is CASTWGQTGRKLFF.

V gene TRBV4-3 combines with J gene TRBJ2-6, with D uncertain. This CDR3 is built from 13 residues. Trimming stripped 5 bases from V and 4 bases from J, with 6 bases between. Germline CDR1 LGHNA, CDR2 YSLEER. The chain's CDR3 is CASSETGANVLTF. CDR3 in DNA: TGCGCCAGCAGCGAAACCGGGGCCAACGTCCTGACTTTC.

This chain uses TRBV5-4 with TRBJ2-2, with D hard to call. With 1 base removed from V and 4 bases from J, the gap between germline ends came to 8 bases. Germline V gene data show CDR1 as SGHNT and CDR2 as YYREEE (reference sequence). The CDR3 contains 14 residues. CDR3 amino acids: CASSLSVLTGELFF. CDR3 nucleotide sequence: TGTGCCAGCAGCTTGTCGGTCCTCACCGGGGAGCTGTTTTTT. Combining the CDR3 with reference TRBV5-4 and TRBJ2-2 gives the whole variable domain ETGVTQSPTHLIKTRGQQVTLRCSSQSGHNTVSWYQQALGQGPQFIFQYYREEENGRGNFPPRFSGLQFPNYSSELNVNALELDDSALYLCASSLSVLTGELFFGEGSRLTVL.

The V call is TRBV7-2, the J call TRBJ1-1, with D perhaps matching TRBD1 (5 bases). The CDR3 runs to 15 residues. The V end lost 0 bases, the J end lost 6 bases, and 14 bases lay between the germline ends. Germline CDR1 is SGHTA and CDR2 is FQGNSA. CDR3 amino acids: CASSLAGPGEAEAFF. CDR3 nucleotide sequence: TGTGCCAGCAGCTTAGCCGGCCCGGGGGAGGCTGAAGCTTTCTTT. Supplemented by reference TRBV7-2 and TRBJ1-1, the full variable domain reads GAGVSQSPSNKVTEKGKDVELRCDPISGHTALYWYRQSLGQGLEFLIYFQGNSAPDKSGLPSDRFSAERTGGSVSTLTIQRTQQEDSAVYLCASSLAGPGEAEAFFGQGTRLTVV.

The chain couples TRBV11-2 to TRBJ2-6; no reliable D call. This CDR3 contains 15 residues. Germline CDR1 and CDR2: SGHAT and FQNNGV. Trimming removed 4 bases at V and 0 bases at J, with 7 bases between. CDR3 nucleotide sequence: TGTGCCAGCAGCTGGACGGGCTCTGGGGCCAACGTCCTGACTTTC. Translating gives CASSWTGSGANVLTF.

This chain connects TRBV4-1 to TRBJ2-3, with a possible D match to TRBD2 (6 bases). CDR1 is MGHRA and CDR2 is YSYEKL in the germline V gene. Trimming shortened V by 0 bases and J by 7 bases, and 14 bases separated the two germline ends. The CDR3 contains 15 residues. This chain's CDR3 is CASSQDFLASYTQYF. CDR3 bases: TGCGCCAGCAGCCAAGATTTCCTAGCGTCTTATACGCAGTATTTT.

This clone was seen a handful of times. This chain links TRBV9 with TRBJ2-7; the D gene is possibly TRBD1 (5 bases). From germline, CDR1 is SGDLS and CDR2 YYNGEE. The CDR3 has 12 residues. V gave up 3 bases and J gave up 5 bases, with 9 bases separating them. The CDR3 region has the DNA TGTGCCAGCAGCGGGGGCCCCGACGAGCAGTACTTC. It yields the protein CASSGGPDEQYF.

The chain combines TRBV6-1 with TRBJ1-4; D gene uncertain. Trimming left V 3 bases short and J 11 bases short, with 10 bases between. The germline CDR1 and CDR2 sequences are MNHNS and SASEGT. There are 12 residues in the CDR3. The CDR3 sequence: CASSDWSQKLFF. The DNA for the CDR3 is TGTGCCAGCAGTGATTGGTCCCAGAAACTGTTTTTT.

This chain uses TRBV5-1 with TRBJ2-1; 13 bases match TRBD2. In germline, CDR1 is SGHRS, CDR2 YFSETQ. V gave up 4 bases and J gave up 8 bases; unmatched junction bases: 6. The CDR3 extends over 15 amino acids. The CDR3 loop reads CASSKRTSGSYEQFF. The CDR3 DNA reads TGCGCCAGCAGCAAAAGGACTAGCGGGAGCTATGAGCAGTTCTTC.

V usage is TRBV28 and J usage is TRBJ2-2; D might be TRBD2 (6 bases). The CDR3 covers 17 residues. Trimming removed 0 bases from V and 5 bases from J, with 16 bases in between. Germline CDR1 reads MDHEN; CDR2 reads SYDVKM. CDR3 in amino acids: CASSLWGRRNSTGELFF. The CDR3 bases are TGTGCCAGCAGTTTATGGGGGAGGCGTAATAGTACCGGGGAGCTGTTTTTT.

This chain joins TRBV27 and TRBJ1-2, with a possible D match to TRBD1 (6 bases). Germline values: CDR1 MNHEY, CDR2 SMNVEV (reference sequence). This CDR3 spans 15 amino acids. The ends were cut back, 6 bases at V and 4 bases at J, with 18 bases in the middle. The CDR3, as DNA: TGTGCCAGCAGGAAAACAGGGTTCGTATCCTATGGCTACACCTTC. This codes for CASRKTGFVSYGYTF.

The chain recombines TRBV7-6 with TRBJ2-7, with 9 bases lining up with TRBD2. Germline CDR1 reads SGHVS; CDR2 reads FNYEAQ. The CDR3 consists of 16 residues. V shed 5 bases, J shed 6 bases, and the junction held 14 bases outside the gene matches. CDR3: CASSDPFRGRAPEQYF. CDR3 in DNA: TGTGCCAGCAGCGATCCGTTCCGCGGGAGGGCACCCGAGCAGTACTTC.

This chain uses TRBV12-5 with TRBJ2-3; 12 positions agree with TRBD2. There are 19 residues in the CDR3. The V segment lost 0 bases and the J segment 2 bases; nucleotides outside the gene matches: 9. In germline, CDR1 is LGHNT, CDR2 FRNRAP. CDR3 nucleotides: TGTGCTAGTGGTTTGGTGGTCGGGACTAGCGGGCCCTACACAGATACGCAGTATTTT. Protein: CASGLVVGTSGPYTDTQYF.

The chain links TRBV11-2 to TRBJ2-1, with D maybe TRBD1 (5 bases). CDR1 and CDR2 from the germline V gene are SGHAT and FQNNGV. Trimming stripped 3 bases from V and 0 bases from J, with 9 bases between. The CDR3 spans 15 residues. The CDR3 bases are TGTGCCAGCAGCTTCAGGGCCAGCTCCTACAATGAGCAGTTCTTC. Its translation is CASSFRASSYNEQFF.

The chain recombines TRBV27 with TRBJ2-5; tentatively, D is TRBD1 (6 bases). V lost 7 bases to trimming and J lost 5 bases, with 17 bases between them. Germline V gives CDR1 MNHEY, CDR2 SMNVEV (reference sequence). CDR3 size: 14 residues. Here the CDR3 reads CASKHPGTLETQYF. Written as DNA, the CDR3 is TGTGCCAGCAAACATCCCGGGACATTGGAGACCCAGTACTTC.

The J gene is TRBJ1-1, the V gene TRBV27; 7 bases are a match to TRBD1. Germline V gives CDR1 MNHEY, CDR2 SMNVEV (reference sequence). The CDR3 is made up of 14 amino acids. With 2 bases clipped from V and 9 bases from J, the junction kept 9 bases outside the gene matches. CDR3 bases: TGTGCCAGCAGTTTAGAAGGGGACAGAGGGAAAGCTTTCTTT. Translating gives CASSLEGDRGKAFF.

The CDR3 here is CASSLYSDINEQFF. As DNA, the CDR3 is TGCGCCAGCAGCTTGTATTCGGACATCAATGAGCAGTTCTTC. J is TRBJ2-1 and V is TRBV5-1; weak D call: TRBD1 (5 bases). CDR1 and CDR2 from the germline V gene are SGHRS and YFSETQ. There are 14 residues in the CDR3. V was clipped by 1 base and J by 6 bases, with 11 bases between them.

The chain couples TRBV7-2 to TRBJ2-7, with D possibly matching TRBD2 (6 bases). The CDR3 runs 12 residues. Germline V lookup: CDR1 SGHTA, CDR2 FQGNSA. Trimming took off 4 bases at V and 6 bases at J, with 10 bases between the two ends. The CDR3 coding sequence is TGTGCCAGCAGCTCGGGGGTCGGCGAGCAGTACTTC. It specifies CASSSGVGEQYF.

The gene calls are TRBV29-1 and TRBJ1-5; 8 positions agree with TRBD1. J gave up 2 bases and V 5 bases, and 5 bases lay outside the gene matches. This CDR3 region has 14 residues. Per germline, CDR1 SQVTM and CDR2 ANQGSEA. The CDR3 DNA is TGCAGCGTTATTGACAGGGGAGGCAATCAGCCCCAGCATTTT. This encodes CSVIDRGGNQPQHF.

The chain uses TRBV25-1 and TRBJ2-7; D perhaps matches TRBD1 (5 bases). CDR3 length equals 11 residues. Germline values: CDR1 MGHDK, CDR2 SYGVNS. V was cut by 2 bases and J by 7 bases, with 6 bases left in between. The CDR3 region is CASSEGAEQYF. The CDR3 DNA reads TGTGCCAGCAGTGAAGGGGCTGAGCAGTACTTC.

The chain carries TRBV11-2 and TRBJ2-7; D perhaps matches TRBD2 (7 bases). Trimming stripped 1 base from V and 1 base from J, with 20 bases between. The CDR3 totals 18 residues. Germline CDR1 reads SGHAT; CDR2 reads FQNNGV. CDR3 sequence: CASSLGPTTGRVSYEQYF. Written as DNA, the CDR3 is TGTGCCAGCAGCTTAGGACCTACCACAGGGAGGGTGTCCTACGAGCAGTACTTC. Based on the CDR3 plus reference TRBV11-2 and TRBJ2-7, the full variable domain is EAGVAQSPRYKIIEKRQSVAFWCNPISGHATLYWYQQILGQGPKLLIQFQNNGVVDDSQLPKDRFSAERLKGVDSTLKIQPAKLEDSAVYLCASSLGPTTGRVSYEQYFGPGTRLTVT.